The clone carrying this T cell receptor (beta chain) was seen ten or more times. Its target is unknown. This sample is drawn from a study of metastatic and nonmetastatic thyroid tumors. For the study at large: Repertoires were compared across blood and tumor or nodule tissue from malignant and benign thyroid patients. Study observations and caveats: Malignant tumors reportedly showed significantly higher TCR beta diversity than benign nodules in both blood and tumor.

Thyroid surgery was performed in patients who had received no treatment beforehand. Original methodology: Researchers built a distant-metastasis classifier for papillary thyroid cancer that drew on CDR3 differences across clinicopathological groups. MiXCR reprocessed the PCR reads for TCRdb. These V and J calls derive from TCRdb rather than the authors' analysis. This table has some 93,000 clones, roughly 13% appearing once. The CDR3 totals 15 residues. The ends lost 6 bases at V and 7 bases at J; junction bases unmatched: 10. Germline values: CDR1 ENHRY, CDR2 SYGVKD. This rearrangement joins TRBV10-3 to TRBJ2-1, with 9 bases that match TRBD1. Sequencing was performed on blood. This receptor was taken from a female donor with papillary thyroid cancer or a benign thyroid nodule (not recorded which). Some clones in this sample may be carry-over from other donors' samples. The CDR3 reads CAISYSGQGKNEQFF. The CDR3 DNA follows: TGTGCCATCAGCTACTCGGGACAGGGTAAGAATGAGCAGTTCTTC.